This T cell receptor beta chain was captured in a study of T cells expressing NK-cell markers (dated by TCRdb to 2019 to 2021). Study-wide context: In sorted CD3+CD56+NKG2C+, CD3+CD56+NKG2C- and CD3+CD56-NKG2C+ T-cell subsets from several donors, TCR beta-chain repertoires were profiled. Among the eight sequenced donors, only one was HCMV-seronegative, while the other seven were HCMV-seropositive. All eight donors whose samples were sequenced were randomly selected healthy volunteers, three of them men and five women. Libraries were sequenced as 2 x 150 bp reads on Illumina HiSeq 2000/2500, MiSeq or NextSeq.

With regard to this clonotype: What this receptor recognizes is not known.

Results the study describes overall, beyond this receptor: In more than 5 donors, the dominant CD3+CD56+NKG2C+ clonotypes ranked among the top 10 CD8+ clonotypes, making up about 1.0-7.5% of CD8+ T cells. Those dominant clonotypes were again the most abundant among CD3+CD56-NKG2C+ cells in a few donors, at about 28.3-65%. Whether the expanded NKG2C-expressing T cell clones were specific for HCMV antigens remained unclear.

To determine HCMV serostatus, a commercial ELISA kit was used to detect HCMV-specific IgG in serum. Ficoll density gradient centrifugation was used to isolate peripheral blood mononuclear cells from blood. Sequencer: Illumina HiSeq 2000. The TCR beta cDNA libraries were made using 5'RACE template switching, a step that added both a universal primer site and unique molecular identifiers. Priming for cDNA synthesis came from the TCR beta constant segment, and two successive PCR amplification steps followed. The study's own analysis went as follows. MIGEC was used to demultiplex reads and group the reads by UMI, and MiTCR was used to assemble and quantify clonotypes. To exclude erroneous sequences, only TCR cDNA sequences supported by at least two reads were retained. The tcR package was used for downstream repertoire analysis, and clonotypes were matched across fractions by CDR3 nucleotide sequence plus V segment. VDJmatch was used to annotate antigen specificity against VDJdb, with one amino acid substitution in CDR3 permitted. TCRdb reprocessed the reads into one record per CDR3 protein sequence, lacking DNA. The V and J calls come from TCRdb's annotation, not from the publication. The sample's clone listing holds a few hundred thousand distinct CDR3 sequences. 0.39% of the sample goes to the ten largest clones.

The receptor's source is a man in his late teens or twenties in good health. Donor details come from another sample of the same person, matched by shared clones. The sample comprised blood T cells: a sorted CD56 or NKG2C T cell subset, CD4+ or CD8+ T cells, or bulk PBMC T cells (not recorded which).

CDR3 sequence: CASSQETGPSGELFF. Recombination linked TRBV4-2 to TRBJ2-2; the D gene TCRdb calls, TRBD1, cannot be checked with no DNA. From the cysteine up to the phenylalanine, the CDR3 has a length of 15 residues. The DNA sequence is not available. From the germline V gene, CDR1 is LGHNA and CDR2 is YNFKEQ.